One TCR beta chain is described in this entry. Its cognate antigen has yet to be identified. The record has no base qualities; no much larger clone is one base away. Starting 14 to 28 days after the autologous transplant, patients began checkpoint therapy, which included ipilimumab at 1 mg/kg intravenously on day 1 of selected weeks. Nivolumab was given at 3 mg/kg intravenously on day 1 of weeks 1, 4, 7, 10, and every two weeks through week 26. This was a Phase Ib clinical trial that tested ipilimumab plus nivolumab, given as combined checkpoint inhibition, for consolidation following autologous stem cell transplantation. This sample was taken from a study of ipilimumab plus nivolumab after autologous stem cell transplantation (dated by TCRdb to 2020 to 2023). Concerning the study at large: The median number of doses that trial patients received was 5 for ipilimumab and about eight for nivolumab. The DLBCL cohort included primary refractory and relapsed disease, with 18-month progression-free survival of about 86% and 29% respectively. The trial enrolled patients with high-risk diffuse large B cell lymphoma, mature T cell lymphoma, or multiple myeloma undergoing autologous transplant. Some 34 patients made up the trial's intent-to-treat population.

What the study reported, not specific to this receptor: The authors concluded that combined checkpoint inhibition appeared tolerable when used as consolidation after transplant. According to the authors, a biologic rationale for studying the approach further came from T cell receptor repertoire, regulatory T cell phenotype and gut microbiota profiles.

The method was the immunoSEQ multiplex PCR assay. TCRdb holds this immuneACCESS table with in-frame rearrangements only. Some clones are missing; in checked studies, unresolved V genes explain under half, and the rest has no known cause. The sample yields tens of thousands of clones; 65% to 85% were counted once. Roughly 2% of the sample is held by the ten biggest clonotypes. Sequencing used PBMCs, obtained in a trial of ipilimumab plus nivolumab as post-transplant consolidation. This TCR derives from a male donor with diffuse large B-cell lymphoma.

The bases are TGTGCCTGGAGTTACACAGGCCCCTACGAGCAGTACTTC. This yields the protein CAWSYTGPYEQYF. The chain joins TRBV30 to TRBJ2-7, and perhaps TRBD1 as D gene, on 5 matching bases. Per the germline V gene (reference sequence), GTSNPN is the CDR1 and SVGIG is the CDR2. The CDR3, cysteine through phenylalanine, is 13 amino acids long. The entry retains the CDR3 DNA only, 39 bases that are in frame from base 1. V sheds 2 bases and J sheds 2 bases, leaving 10 bases between their ends.